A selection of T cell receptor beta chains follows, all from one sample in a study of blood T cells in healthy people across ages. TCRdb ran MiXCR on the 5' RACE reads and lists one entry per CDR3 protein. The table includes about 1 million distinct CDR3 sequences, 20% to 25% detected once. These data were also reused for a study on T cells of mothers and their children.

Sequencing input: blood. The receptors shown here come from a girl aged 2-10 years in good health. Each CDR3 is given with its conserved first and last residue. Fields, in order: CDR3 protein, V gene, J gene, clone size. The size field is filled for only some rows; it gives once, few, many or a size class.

cdr3_aa: CSARGPRETQYF; v_call: TRBV20-1; j_call: TRBJ2-5; clone_size: .
cdr3_aa: CSVEERWTLWETQYF; v_call: TRBV29-1; j_call: TRBJ2-5; clone_size: few
cdr3_aa: CAGRDPYEQYF; v_call: TRBV20-1; j_call: .; clone_size: .
cdr3_aa: CASSQDVSSSYEQYF; v_call: TRBV4-3; j_call: TRBJ2-7; clone_size: .
cdr3_aa: CASQGHPEQFF; v_call: TRBV2; j_call: TRBJ2-1; clone_size: few
cdr3_aa: CASSSYGTGGIYEQYF; v_call: TRBV3-1; j_call: .; clone_size: .
cdr3_aa: CASSQDRGQGGELFF; v_call: TRBV4-3; j_call: TRBJ2-2; clone_size: .
cdr3_aa: CASRGGQQYQETQYF; v_call: TRBV6-2/TRBV6-3; j_call: TRBJ2-5; clone_size: few
cdr3_aa: CASSVVDNHEETQYF; v_call: TRBV9; j_call: TRBJ2-5; clone_size: few
cdr3_aa: CASRVGDTQYF; v_call: TRBV12-3/TRBV12-4; j_call: TRBJ2-3; clone_size: many